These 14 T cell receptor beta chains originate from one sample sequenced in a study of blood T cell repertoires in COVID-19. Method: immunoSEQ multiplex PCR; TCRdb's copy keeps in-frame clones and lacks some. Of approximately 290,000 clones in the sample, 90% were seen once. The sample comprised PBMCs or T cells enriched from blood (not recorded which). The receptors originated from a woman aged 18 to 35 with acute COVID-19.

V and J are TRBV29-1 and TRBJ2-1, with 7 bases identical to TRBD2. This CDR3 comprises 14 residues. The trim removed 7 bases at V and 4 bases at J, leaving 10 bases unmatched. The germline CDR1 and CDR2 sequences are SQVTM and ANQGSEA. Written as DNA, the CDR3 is TGCAGCGCCGTCGGACTAGGCCCTTACAATGAGCAGTTCTTC. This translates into CSAVGLGPYNEQFF.

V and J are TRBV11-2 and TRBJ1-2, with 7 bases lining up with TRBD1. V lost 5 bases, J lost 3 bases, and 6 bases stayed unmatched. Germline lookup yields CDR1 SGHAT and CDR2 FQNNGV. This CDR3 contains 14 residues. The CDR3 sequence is CASSALTGDYGYTF. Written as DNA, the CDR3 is TGTGCCAGCAGCGCACTCACAGGGGACTATGGCTACACCTTC.

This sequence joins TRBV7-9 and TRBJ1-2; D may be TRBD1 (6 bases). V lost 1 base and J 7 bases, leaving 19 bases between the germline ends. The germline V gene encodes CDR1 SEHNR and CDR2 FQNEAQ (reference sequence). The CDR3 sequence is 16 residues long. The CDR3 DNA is TGTGCCAGCAGCTTAGGGGCGGGGGCCGTTAGTGTTGGCTACACCTTC. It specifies CASSLGAGAVSVGYTF. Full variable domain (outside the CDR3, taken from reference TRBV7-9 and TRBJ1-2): DTGVSQNPRHKITKRGQNVTFRCDPISEHNRLYWYRQTLGQGPEFLTYFQNEAQLEKSRLLSDRFSAERPKGSFSTLEIQRTEQGDSAMYLCASSLGAGAVSVGYTFGSGTRLTVV.

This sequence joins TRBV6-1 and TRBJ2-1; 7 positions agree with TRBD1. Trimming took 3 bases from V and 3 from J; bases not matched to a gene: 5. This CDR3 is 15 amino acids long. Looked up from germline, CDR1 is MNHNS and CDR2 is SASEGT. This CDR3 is CASSDSRQGYNEQFF. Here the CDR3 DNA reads TGTGCCAGCAGTGATTCTAGACAGGGCTACAATGAGCAGTTCTTC.

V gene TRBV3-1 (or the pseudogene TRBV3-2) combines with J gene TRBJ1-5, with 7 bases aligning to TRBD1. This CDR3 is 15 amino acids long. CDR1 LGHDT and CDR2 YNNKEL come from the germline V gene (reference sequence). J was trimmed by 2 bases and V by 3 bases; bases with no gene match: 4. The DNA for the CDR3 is TGTGCCAGCAGCCACGGAACAGGGGGCAATCAGCCCCAGCATTTT. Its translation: CASSHGTGGNQPQHF.

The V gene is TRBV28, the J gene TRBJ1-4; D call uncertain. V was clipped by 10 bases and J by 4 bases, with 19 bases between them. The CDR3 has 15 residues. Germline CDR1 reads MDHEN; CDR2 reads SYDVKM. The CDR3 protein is CAIDTAAGGNEKLFF. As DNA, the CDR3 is TGTGCCATCGACACAGCGGCGGGTGGTAATGAAAAACTGTTTTTT.

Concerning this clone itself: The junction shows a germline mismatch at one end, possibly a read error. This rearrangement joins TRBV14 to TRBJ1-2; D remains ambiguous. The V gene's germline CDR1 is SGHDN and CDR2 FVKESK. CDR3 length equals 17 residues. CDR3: CASSQESLSPKNSGYTF. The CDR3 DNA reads TGTGCCAGCAGCCAGGAGAGCCTATCCCCTAAGAACTCTGGCTACACCTTC.

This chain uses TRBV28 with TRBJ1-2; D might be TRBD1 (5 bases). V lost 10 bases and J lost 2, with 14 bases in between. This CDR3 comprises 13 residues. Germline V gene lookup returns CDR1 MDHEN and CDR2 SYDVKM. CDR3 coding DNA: TGTGCCACCCCAGACAGAGCCAACTATGGCTACACCTTC. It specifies CATPDRANYGYTF.

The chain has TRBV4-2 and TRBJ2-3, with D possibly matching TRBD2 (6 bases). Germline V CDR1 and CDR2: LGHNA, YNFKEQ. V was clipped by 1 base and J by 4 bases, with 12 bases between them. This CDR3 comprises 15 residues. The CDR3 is CASSQVPGVSDTQYF. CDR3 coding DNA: TGTGCCAGCAGCCAAGTTCCGGGAGTGTCAGATACGCAGTATTTT.

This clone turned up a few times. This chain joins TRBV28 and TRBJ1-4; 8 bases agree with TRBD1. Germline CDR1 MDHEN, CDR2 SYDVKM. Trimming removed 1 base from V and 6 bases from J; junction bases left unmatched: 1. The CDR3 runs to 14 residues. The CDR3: CASSLSDRDEKLFF. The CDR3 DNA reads TGTGCCAGCAGTTTATCGGACAGGGATGAAAAACTGTTTTTT.

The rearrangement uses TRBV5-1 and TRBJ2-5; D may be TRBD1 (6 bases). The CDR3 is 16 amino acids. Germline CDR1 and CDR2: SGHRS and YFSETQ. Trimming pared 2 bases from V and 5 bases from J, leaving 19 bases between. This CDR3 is CASSFGIYREGETQYF. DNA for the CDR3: TGCGCCAGCAGCTTTGGAATATACAGGGAAGGGGAGACCCAGTACTTC.

The CDR3 sequence is CASSPLRDRGQRHYGYTF. CDR3 sequence (DNA): TGTGCCAGCAGCCCACTCCGGGACAGGGGGCAAAGACATTATGGCTACACCTTC. The chain couples TRBV5-4 to TRBJ1-2, with 12 nucleotides matching TRBD1. CDR3 size: 18 residues. Germline trimming cut 4 bases from V and 5 bases from J; bases unmatched to any gene: 15. Germline CDR1 SGHNT, CDR2 YYREEE (reference sequence).

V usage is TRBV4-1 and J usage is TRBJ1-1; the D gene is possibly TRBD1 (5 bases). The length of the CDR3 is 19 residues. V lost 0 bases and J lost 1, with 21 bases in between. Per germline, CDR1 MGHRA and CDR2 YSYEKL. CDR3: CASSQDEFRGWERNTEAFF. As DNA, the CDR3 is TGCGCCAGCAGCCAAGATGAGTTCCGGGGGTGGGAGCGGAACACTGAAGCTTTCTTT.

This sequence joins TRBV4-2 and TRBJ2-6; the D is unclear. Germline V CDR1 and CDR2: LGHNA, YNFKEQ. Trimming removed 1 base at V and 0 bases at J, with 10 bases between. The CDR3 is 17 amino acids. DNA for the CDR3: TGTGCCAGCAGCCAAGTGTCCTCCCTCTCTGGGGCCAACGTCCTGACTTTC. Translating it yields CASSQVSSLSGANVLTF.